A selection of T cell receptor beta chains follows, all from one sample in a study of blood T cells in healthy people across ages. TCRdb reprocessed the 5' RACE reads via MiXCR and lists one record per CDR3 protein. Of 950,000 to 1,200,000 distinct CDR3 sequences in the sample, less than 45% were seen once. Material: blood. These TCRs come from a young man in good health. The CDR3 runs from the conserved cysteine through the conserved F or W. A D gene is named only where the DNA matches it firmly. Expanded clones are given a class, and other clones once, few, many or no size at all.

j_gene,v_gene,abundance,d_gene,CDR3aa,CDR3nt
TRBJ2-5,TRBV6-2/TRBV6-3,NA,TRBD2,CASSTPAGGEETQYF,TGTGCCAGCAGTACCCCCGCCGGGGGGGAAGAGACCCAGTACTTC
TRBJ1-3,TRBV20-1,NA,TRBD1,CSALPRQGANTIYF,TGCAGTGCCCTTCCAAGACAGGGGGCAAACACCATATATTTT
TRBJ2-3,TRBV19,NA,NA,CASSIESGAGTDTQYF,TGTGCCAGTAGTATAGAGTCAGGGGCTGGCACAGATACGCAGTATTTT
TRBJ2-2,TRBV7-9,NA,TRBD1,CASRGQGLGELFF,TGTGCCAGCAGGGGACAGGGTCTCGGGGAGCTGTTTTTT
TRBJ2-7,TRBV12-3/TRBV12-4,NA,NA,CASSAGRSSYNEQYF,TGTGCCAGCAGTGCGGGCCGTAGCTCCTACAATGAGCAGTACTTC
TRBJ2-7,TRBV4-1,NA,NA,CASSQVGVSEQYF,TGCGCCAGCAGCCAAGTTGGTGTATCCGAGCAGTACTTC
TRBJ1-2,TRBV6-6,few,NA,CASSNGRSPDYGYTF,TGTGCCAGCAGCAACGGACGGAGCCCTGACTATGGCTACACCTTC
TRBJ2-2,TRBV28,NA,NA,CASTEQGGFTGELFF,TGTGCCAGCACAGAGCAGGGAGGTTTTACCGGGGAGCTGTTTTTT
TRBJ1-6,TRBV6-6,NA,TRBD1,CAGSQRGQPFYNSPLHF,TGTGCCGGCAGCCAAAGGGGACAGCCTTTCTATAATTCACCCCTCCACTTT
TRBJ1-2,TRBV3-1,few,NA,CASSQVSRDYGYTF,TGTGCCAGCAGCCAAGTGAGCAGAGACTATGGCTACACCTTC